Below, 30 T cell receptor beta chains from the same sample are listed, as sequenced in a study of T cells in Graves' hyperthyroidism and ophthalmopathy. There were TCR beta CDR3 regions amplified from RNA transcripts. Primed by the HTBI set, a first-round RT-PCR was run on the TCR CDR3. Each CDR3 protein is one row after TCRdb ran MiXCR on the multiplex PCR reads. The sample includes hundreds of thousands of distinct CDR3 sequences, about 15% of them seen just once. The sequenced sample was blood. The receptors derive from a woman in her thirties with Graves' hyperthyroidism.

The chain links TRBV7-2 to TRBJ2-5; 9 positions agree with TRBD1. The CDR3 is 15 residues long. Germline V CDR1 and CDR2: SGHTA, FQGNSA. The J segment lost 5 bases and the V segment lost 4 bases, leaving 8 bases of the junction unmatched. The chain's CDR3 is CASSSRDRVWETQYF. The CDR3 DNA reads TGTGCCAGCAGCTCCCGGGACAGGGTTTGGGAGACCCAGTACTTC.

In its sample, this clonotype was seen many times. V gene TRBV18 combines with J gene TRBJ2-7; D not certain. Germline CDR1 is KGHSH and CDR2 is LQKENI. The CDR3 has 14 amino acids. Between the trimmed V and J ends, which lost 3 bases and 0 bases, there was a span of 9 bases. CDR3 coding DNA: TGTGCCAGCTCACCGGGATCCTCCTCCTACGAGCAGTACTTC. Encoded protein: CASSPGSSSYEQYF.

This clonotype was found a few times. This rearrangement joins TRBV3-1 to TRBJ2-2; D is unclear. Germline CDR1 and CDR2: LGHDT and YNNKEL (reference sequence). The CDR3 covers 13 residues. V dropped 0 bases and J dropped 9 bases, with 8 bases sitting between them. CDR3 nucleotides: TGTGCCAGCAGCCAAGATCGGACGAGGGAGCTGTTTTTT. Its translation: CASSQDRTRELFF.

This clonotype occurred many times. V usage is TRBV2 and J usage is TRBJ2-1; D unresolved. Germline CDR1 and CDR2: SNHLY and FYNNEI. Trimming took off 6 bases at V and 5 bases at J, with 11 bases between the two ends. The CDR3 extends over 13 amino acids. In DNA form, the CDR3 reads TGTGCCAGCAGATTCCAATACCACAATGAGCAGTTCTTC. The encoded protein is CASRFQYHNEQFF. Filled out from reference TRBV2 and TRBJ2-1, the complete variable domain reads EPEVTQTPSHQVTQMGQEVILRCVPISNHLYFYWYRQILGQKVEFLVSFYNNEISEKSEIFDDQFSVERPDGSNFTLKIRSTKLEDSAMYFCASRFQYHNEQFFGPGTRLTVL.

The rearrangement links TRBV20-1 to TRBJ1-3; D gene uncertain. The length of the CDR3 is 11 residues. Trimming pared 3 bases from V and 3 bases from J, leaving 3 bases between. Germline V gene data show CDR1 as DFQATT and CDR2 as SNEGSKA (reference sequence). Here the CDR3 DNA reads TGCAGTGCTAGTAATGGAAACACCATATATTTT. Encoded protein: CSASNGNTIYF.

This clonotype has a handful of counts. The CDR3 DNA reads as TGTGCCATCAGTACCGGACTAGCGGGAACCTACGAGCAGTACTTC. It yields the protein CAISTGLAGTYEQYF. The chain employs TRBV10-3 and TRBJ2-7; 12 bases are a match to TRBD2. The CDR3 runs 15 residues. Trimming removed 5 bases from V and 2 bases from J; junction bases left unmatched: 4. The germline V gene has CDR1 ENHRY and CDR2 SYGVKD.

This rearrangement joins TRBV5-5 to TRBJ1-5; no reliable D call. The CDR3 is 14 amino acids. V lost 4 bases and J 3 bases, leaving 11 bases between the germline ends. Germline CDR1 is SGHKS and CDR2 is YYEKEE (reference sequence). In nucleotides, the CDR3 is TGTGCCAGCAGCGGAGAGGGATACAATCAGCCCCAGCATTTT. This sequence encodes CASSGEGYNQPQHF.

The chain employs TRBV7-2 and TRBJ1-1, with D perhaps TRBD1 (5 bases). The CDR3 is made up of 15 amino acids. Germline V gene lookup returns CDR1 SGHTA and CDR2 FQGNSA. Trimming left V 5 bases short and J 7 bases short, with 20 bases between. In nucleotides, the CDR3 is TGTGCCAGCAGCACCCGGGGCGGGGGGGGATTTGAAGCTTTCTTT. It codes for CASSTRGGGGFEAFF.

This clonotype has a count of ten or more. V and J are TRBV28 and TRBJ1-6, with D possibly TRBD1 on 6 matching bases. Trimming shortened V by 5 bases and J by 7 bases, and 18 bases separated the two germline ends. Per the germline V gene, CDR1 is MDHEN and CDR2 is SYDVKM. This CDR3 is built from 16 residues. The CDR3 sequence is CASSGGVQGLNSPLHF. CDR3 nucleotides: TGTGCCAGCAGTGGCGGGGTACAGGGCCTGAATTCACCCCTCCACTTT.

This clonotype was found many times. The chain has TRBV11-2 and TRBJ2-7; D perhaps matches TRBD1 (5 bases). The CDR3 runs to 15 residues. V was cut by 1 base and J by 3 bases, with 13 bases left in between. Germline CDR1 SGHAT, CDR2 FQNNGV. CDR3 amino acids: CASSLVGRGHYEQYF. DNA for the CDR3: TGTGCCAGCAGCTTAGTTGGTAGAGGACACTACGAGCAGTACTTC.

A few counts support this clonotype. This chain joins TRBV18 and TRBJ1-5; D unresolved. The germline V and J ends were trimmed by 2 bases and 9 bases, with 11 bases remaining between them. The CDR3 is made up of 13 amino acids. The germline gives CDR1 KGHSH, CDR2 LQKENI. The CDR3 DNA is TGTGCCAGCTCACCAGACAACCAAAGGCCCCAGCATTTT. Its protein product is CASSPDNQRPQHF.

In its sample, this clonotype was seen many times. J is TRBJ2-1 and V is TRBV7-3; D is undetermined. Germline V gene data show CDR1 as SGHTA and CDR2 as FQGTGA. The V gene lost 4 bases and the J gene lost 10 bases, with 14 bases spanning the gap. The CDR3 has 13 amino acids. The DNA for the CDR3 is TGTGCCAGCAGCTCAGCCGCGGTAAGCGAGCAGTTCTTC. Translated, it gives CASSSAAVSEQFF.

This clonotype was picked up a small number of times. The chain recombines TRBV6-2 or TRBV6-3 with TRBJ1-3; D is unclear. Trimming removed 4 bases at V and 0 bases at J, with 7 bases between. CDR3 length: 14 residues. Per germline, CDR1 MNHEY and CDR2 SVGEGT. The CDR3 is CASSSRSSGNTIYF. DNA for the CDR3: TGTGCCAGCAGTTCCAGATCCTCTGGAAACACCATATATTTT.

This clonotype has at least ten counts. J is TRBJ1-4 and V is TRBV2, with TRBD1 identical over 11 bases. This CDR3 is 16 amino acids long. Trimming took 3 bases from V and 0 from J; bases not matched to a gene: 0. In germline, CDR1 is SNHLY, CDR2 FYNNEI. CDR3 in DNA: TGTGCCAGCAGTGAGGGACAGGGGGCAACTAATGAAAAACTGTTTTTT. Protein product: CASSEGQGATNEKLFF.

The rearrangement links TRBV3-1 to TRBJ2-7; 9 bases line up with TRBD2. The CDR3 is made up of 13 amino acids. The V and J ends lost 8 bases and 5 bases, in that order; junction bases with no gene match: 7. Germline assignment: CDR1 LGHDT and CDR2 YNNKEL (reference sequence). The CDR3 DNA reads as TGTGCCAGCGGCGGACTAGCGACCGACGAGCAGTACTTC. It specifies CASGGLATDEQYF.

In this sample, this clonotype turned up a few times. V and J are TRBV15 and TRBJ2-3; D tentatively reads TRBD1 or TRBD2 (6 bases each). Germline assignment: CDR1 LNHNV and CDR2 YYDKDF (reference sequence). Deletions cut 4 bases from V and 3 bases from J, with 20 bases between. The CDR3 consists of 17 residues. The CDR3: CATSKGGLYGPTDTQYF. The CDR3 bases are TGTGCCACCAGCAAAGGGGGGCTCTACGGCCCGACAGATACGCAGTATTTT. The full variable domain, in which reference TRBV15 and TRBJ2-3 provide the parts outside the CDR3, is DAMVIQNPRYQVTQFGKPVTLSCSQTLNHNVMYWYQQKSSQAPKLLFHYYDKDFNNEADTPDNFQSRRPNTSFCFLDIRSPGLGDTAMYLCATSKGGLYGPTDTQYFGPGTRLTVL.

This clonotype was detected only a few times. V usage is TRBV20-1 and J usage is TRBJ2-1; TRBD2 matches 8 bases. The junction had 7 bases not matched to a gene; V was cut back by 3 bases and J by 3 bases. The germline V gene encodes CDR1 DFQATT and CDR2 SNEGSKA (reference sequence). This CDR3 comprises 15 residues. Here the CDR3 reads CSASPAGVFYNEQFF. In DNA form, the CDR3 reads TGCAGTGCTAGTCCAGCGGGAGTTTTCTACAATGAGCAGTTCTTC.

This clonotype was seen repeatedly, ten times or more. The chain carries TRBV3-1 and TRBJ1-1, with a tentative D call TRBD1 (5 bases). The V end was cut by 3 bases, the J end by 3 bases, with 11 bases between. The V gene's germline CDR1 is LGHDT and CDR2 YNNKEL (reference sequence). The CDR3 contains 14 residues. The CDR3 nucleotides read TGTGCCAGCAGCCACTGGGGGGGTGACACTGAAGCTTTCTTT. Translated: CASSHWGGDTEAFF. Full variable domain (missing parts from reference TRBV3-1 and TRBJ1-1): DTAVSQTPKYLVTQMGNDKSIKCEQNLGHDTMYWYKQDSKKFLKIMFSYNNKELIINETVPNRFSPKSPDKAHLNLHINSLELGDSAVYFCASSHWGGDTEAFFGQGTRLTVV.

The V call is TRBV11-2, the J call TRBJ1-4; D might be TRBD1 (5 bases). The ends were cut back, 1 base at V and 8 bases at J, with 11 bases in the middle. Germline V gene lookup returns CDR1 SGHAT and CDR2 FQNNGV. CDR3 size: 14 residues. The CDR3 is CASSLVYGGEKLFF. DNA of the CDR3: TGTGCCAGCAGCTTAGTGTACGGGGGGGAAAAACTGTTTTTT.

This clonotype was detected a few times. CDR3 DNA sequence: TGCAGTGCTAGAGATTCCGCGGGAGTCTGGAGGCCGCAGTATTTT. It codes for CSARDSAGVWRPQYF. This chain uses TRBV20-1 with TRBJ2-3; the match to TRBD2 covers 7 bases. Looked up from germline, CDR1 is DFQATT and CDR2 is SNEGSKA (reference sequence). CDR3 size: 15 residues. Trimming removed 0 bases from V and 10 bases from J; junction bases left unmatched: 13.

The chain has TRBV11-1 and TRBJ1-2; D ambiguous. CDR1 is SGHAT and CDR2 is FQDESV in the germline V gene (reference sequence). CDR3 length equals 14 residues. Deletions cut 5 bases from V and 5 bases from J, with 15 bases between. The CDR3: CASSPMDRPYGYTF. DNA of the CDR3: TGTGCCAGCAGCCCGATGGACCGGCCTTATGGCTACACCTTC.

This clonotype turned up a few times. The CDR3 region is CSVVSADTQYF. The CDR3 nucleotides read TGCAGCGTTGTTTCTGCAGATACGCAGTATTTT. The chain recombines TRBV29-1 with TRBJ2-3, with D unresolved. The CDR3 extends over 11 amino acids. The V end lost 4 bases, the J end lost 4 bases, and 6 bases lay between the germline ends. Germline assignment: CDR1 SQVTM and CDR2 ANQGSEA.

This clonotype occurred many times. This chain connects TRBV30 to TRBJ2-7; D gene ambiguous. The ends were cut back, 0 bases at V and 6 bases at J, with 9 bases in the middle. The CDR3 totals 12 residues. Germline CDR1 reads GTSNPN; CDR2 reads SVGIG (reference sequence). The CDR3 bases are TGTGCCTGGAGTGTACCGGGTTCCGAGCAGTACTTC. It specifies CAWSVPGSEQYF.

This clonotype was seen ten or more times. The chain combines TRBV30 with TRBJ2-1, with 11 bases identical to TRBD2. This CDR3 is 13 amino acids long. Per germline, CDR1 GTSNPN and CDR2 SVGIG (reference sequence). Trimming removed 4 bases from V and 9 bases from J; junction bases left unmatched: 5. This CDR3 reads CAWILAGVGEQFF. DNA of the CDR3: TGTGCCTGGATACTAGCGGGAGTAGGTGAGCAGTTCTTC.

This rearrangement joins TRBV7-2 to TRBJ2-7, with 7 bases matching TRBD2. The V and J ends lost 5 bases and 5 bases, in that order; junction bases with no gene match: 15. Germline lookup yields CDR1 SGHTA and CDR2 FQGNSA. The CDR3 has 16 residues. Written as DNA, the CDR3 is TGTGCCAGCAGCCCCACATGGGTCGGCGGGAGAAACGAGCAGTACTTC. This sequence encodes CASSPTWVGGRNEQYF.

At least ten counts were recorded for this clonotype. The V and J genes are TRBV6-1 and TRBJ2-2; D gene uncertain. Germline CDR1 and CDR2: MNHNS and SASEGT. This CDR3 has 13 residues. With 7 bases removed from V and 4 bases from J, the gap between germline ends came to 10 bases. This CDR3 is CASKKPPTGELFF. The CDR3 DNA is TGTGCCAGCAAGAAACCCCCCACCGGGGAGCTGTTTTTT.

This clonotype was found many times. The CDR3, as DNA: TGTGCCAGCAGTGGAGGGGGCTCTAAAGAGACCCAGTACTTC. The encoded protein is CASSGGGSKETQYF. V gene TRBV28 combines with J gene TRBJ2-5; TRBD1 might be the D (7 bases). Germline assignment: CDR1 MDHEN and CDR2 SYDVKM. The V end lost 5 bases, the J end lost 3 bases, and 13 bases lay between the germline ends. This CDR3 is 14 amino acids long.

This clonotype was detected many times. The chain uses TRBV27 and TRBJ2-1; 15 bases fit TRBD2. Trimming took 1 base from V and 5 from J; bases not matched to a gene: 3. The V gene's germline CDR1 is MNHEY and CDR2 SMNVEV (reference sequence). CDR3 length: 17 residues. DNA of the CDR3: TGTGCCAGCAGTTTATTGGGGACTAGCGGGGGGAACAATGAGCAGTTCTTC. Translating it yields CASSLLGTSGGNNEQFF.

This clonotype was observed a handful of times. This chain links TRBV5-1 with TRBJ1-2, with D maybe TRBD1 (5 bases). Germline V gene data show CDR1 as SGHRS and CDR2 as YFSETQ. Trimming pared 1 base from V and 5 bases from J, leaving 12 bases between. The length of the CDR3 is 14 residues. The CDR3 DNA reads TGCGCCAGCAGCTTGTCCGACAGACTATATGGCTACACCTTC. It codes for CASSLSDRLYGYTF.

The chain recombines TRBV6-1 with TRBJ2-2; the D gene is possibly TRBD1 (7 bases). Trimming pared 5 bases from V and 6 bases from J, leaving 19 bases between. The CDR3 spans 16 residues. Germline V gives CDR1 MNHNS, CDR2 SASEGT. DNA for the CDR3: TGTGCCAGCAGTCGTGACCCGGGCAGGGGGGCCGGGGAGCTGTTTTTT. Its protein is CASSRDPGRGAGELFF.